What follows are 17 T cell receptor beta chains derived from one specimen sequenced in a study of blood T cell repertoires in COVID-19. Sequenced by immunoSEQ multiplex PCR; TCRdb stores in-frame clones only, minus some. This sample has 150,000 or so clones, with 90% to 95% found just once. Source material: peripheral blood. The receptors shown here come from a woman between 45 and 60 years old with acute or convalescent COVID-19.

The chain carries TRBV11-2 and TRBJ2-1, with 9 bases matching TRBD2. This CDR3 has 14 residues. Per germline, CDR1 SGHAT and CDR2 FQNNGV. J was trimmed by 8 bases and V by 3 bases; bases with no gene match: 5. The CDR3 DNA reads TGTGCCAGCAGCTTTCAGCGGGAGGCCGATGAGCAGTTCTTC. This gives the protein CASSFQREADEQFF.

In DNA form, the CDR3 reads TGCGCCAGCAGTGAGTCCGGTGAAAAACTGTTTTTT. The encoded protein is CASSESGEKLFF. The chain carries TRBV10-2 and TRBJ1-4; D is ambiguous. V was cut by 0 bases and J by 7 bases, with 3 bases left in between. Germline-derived CDR1 and CDR2 are WSHSY and SAAADI. This CDR3 contains 12 residues.

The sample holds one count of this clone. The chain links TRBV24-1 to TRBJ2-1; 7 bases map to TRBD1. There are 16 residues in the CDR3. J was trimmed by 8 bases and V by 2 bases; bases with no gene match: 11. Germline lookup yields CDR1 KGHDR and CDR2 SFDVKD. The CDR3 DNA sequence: TGTGCCACCAGTGATTCCCGAGGGGGCGCGATGGATGAGCAGTTCTTC. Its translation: CATSDSRGGAMDEQFF.

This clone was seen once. CDR3 nucleotides: TGTGCCAGCAGCTTCCAGGGGGCGCCGGGGCAGCCCCAGCATTTT. Amino acids: CASSFQGAPGQPQHF. The gene calls are TRBV7-2 and TRBJ1-5; 8 bases match TRBD1. J lost 7 bases, V lost 3 bases, and 8 bases had no gene match. This CDR3 is 15 amino acids long. Germline V lookup: CDR1 SGHTA, CDR2 FQGNSA.

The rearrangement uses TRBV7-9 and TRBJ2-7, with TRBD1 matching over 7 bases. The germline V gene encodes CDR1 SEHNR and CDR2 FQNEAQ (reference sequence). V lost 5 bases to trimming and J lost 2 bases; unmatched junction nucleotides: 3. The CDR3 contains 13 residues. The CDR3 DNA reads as TGTGCCAGCAGCGGGGACAGAGCCTACGAGCAGTACTTC. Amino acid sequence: CASSGDRAYEQYF. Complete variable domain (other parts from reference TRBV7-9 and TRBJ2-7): DTGVSQNPRHKITKRGQNVTFRCDPISEHNRLYWYRQTLGQGPEFLTYFQNEAQLEKSRLLSDRFSAERPKGSFSTLEIQRTEQGDSAMYLCASSGDRAYEQYFGPGTRLTVT.

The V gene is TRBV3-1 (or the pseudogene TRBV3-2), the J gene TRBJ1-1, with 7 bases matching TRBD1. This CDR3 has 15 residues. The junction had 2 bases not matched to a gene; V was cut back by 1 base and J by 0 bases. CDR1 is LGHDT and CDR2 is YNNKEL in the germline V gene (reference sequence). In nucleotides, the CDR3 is TGTGCCAGCAGCCAAGGGGGACAGTTGAACACTGAAGCTTTCTTT. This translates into CASSQGGQLNTEAFF.

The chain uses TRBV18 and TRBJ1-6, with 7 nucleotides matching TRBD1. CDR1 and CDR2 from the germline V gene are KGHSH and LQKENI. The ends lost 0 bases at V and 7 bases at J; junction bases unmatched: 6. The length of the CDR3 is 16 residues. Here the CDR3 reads CASSPPSGQTNSPLHF. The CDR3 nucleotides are TGTGCCAGCTCACCACCGTCGGGACAGACGAATTCACCCCTCCACTTT.

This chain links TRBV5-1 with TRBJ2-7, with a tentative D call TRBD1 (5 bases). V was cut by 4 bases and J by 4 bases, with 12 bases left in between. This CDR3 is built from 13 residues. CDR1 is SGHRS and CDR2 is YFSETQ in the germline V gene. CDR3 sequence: CASSLTSGYEQYF. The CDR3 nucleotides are TGCGCCAGCAGCCTAACATCAGGGTACGAGCAGTACTTC.

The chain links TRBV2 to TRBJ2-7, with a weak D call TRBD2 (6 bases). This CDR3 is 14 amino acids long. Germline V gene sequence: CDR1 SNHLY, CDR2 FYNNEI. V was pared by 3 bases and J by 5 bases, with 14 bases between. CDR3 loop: CASSETRGFDEQYF. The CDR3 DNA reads TGTGCCAGCAGTGAGACCCGGGGGTTCGACGAGCAGTACTTC.

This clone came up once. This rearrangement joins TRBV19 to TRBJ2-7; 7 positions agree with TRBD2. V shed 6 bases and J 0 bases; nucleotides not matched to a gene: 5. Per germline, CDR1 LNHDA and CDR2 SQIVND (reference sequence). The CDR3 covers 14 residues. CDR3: CASRPSGFSYEQYF. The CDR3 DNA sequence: TGTGCCAGTAGACCTAGCGGATTCTCCTACGAGCAGTACTTC.

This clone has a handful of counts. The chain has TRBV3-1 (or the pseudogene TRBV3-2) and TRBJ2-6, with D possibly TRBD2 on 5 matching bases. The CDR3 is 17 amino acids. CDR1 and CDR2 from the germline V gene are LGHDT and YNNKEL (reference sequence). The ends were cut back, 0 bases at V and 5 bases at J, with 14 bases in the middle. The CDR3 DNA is TGTGCCAGCAGCCAAGATCTCGGCTTCGGGAGGGCCAACGTCCTGACTTTC. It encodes CASSQDLGFGRANVLTF.

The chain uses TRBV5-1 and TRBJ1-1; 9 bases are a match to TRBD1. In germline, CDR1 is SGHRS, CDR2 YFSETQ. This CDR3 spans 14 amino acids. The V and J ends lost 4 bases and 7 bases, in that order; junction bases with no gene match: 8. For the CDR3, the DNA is TGCGCCAGCAGCCTCGACAGGGGGGGCTTTGAAGCTTTCTTT. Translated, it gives CASSLDRGGFEAFF.

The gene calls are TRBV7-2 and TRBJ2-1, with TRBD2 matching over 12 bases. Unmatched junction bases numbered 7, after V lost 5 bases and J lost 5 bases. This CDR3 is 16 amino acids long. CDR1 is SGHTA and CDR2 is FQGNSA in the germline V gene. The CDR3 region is CASSGRLAGVDNEQFF. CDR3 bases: TGTGCCAGCAGCGGGCGACTAGCGGGGGTGGACAATGAGCAGTTCTTC.

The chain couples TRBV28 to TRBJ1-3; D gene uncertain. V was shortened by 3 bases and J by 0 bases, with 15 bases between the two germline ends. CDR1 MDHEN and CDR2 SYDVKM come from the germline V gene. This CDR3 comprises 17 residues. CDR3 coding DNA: TGTGCCAGCAGTTTTATCCCAGTGGCTGGCTCTGGAAACACCATATATTTT. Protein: CASSFIPVAGSGNTIYF.

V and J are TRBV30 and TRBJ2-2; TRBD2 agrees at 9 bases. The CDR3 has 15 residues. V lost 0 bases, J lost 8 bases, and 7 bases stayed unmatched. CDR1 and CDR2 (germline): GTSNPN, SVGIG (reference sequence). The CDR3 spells CAWSVTSGPPGELFF. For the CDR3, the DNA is TGTGCCTGGAGTGTGACTAGCGGACCCCCTGGGGAGCTGTTTTTT.

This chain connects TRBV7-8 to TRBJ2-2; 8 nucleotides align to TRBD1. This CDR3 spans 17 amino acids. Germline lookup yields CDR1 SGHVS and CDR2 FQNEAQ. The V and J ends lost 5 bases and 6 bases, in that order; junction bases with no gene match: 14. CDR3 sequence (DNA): TGTGCCAGCAGCAGACTTTTACGACAGGGGTCTCCCGGGGAGCTGTTTTTT. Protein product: CASSRLLRQGSPGELFF.

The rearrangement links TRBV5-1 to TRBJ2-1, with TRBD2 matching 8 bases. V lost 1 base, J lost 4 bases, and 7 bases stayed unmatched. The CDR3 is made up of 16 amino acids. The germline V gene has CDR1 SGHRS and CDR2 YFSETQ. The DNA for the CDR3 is TGCGCCAGCAGCTTGTACGGGGGGGCTCGGTACAATGAGCAGTTCTTC. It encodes CASSLYGGARYNEQFF.